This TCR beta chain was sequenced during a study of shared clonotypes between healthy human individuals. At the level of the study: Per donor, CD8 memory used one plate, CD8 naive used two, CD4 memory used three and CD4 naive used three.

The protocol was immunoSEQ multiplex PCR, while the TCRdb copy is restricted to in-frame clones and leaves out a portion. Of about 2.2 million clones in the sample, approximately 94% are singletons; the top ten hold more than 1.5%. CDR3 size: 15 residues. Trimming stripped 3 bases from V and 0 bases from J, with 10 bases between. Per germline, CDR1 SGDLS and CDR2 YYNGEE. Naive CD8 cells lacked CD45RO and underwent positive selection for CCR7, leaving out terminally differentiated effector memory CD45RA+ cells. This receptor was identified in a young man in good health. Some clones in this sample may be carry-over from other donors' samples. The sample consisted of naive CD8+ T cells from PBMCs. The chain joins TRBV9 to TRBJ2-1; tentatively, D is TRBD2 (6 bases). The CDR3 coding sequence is TGTGCCAGCAGCGCCGGGACTGGCTCCTACAATGAGCAGTTCTTC. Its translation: CASSAGTGSYNEQFF.